This TCR beta chain is from a study of T-cell memory formation after mild COVID-19. Across the whole study: TCR clusters showed largely donor specificity. Study results and caveats: Clones that got smaller from day 15 to 85 had even CD4/CD8, while clones growing later tipped toward CD4+. CD4+ clones that contracted lay mainly in CM and EM; CD8+ ones lay in EMRA.

One entry per CDR3 protein results from TCRdb running MiXCR on the 5' RACE reads. The sample includes around 210,000 distinct CDR3 sequences, around 9.5% seen only once; the top ten take roughly 3.5%. This clonotype was seen a handful of times. Antigen specificity is unknown. The CDR3 length is 14 residues. The V end was cut by 5 bases, the J end by 2 bases, with 10 bases between. Sample: PBMCs or a T cell subset sorted from them (not recorded which). The chain employs TRBV12-3 or TRBV12-4 and TRBJ1-5; D gene uncertain. The source of this sequence is a man between 18 and 29 years old who had mild COVID-19 (a few samples of this study predate the infection). Cell type and time point are not known. The CDR3 DNA is TGTGCCAGCAGTGACACAGCAGGCAATCAGCCCCAGCATTTT. Translating it yields CASSDTAGNQPQHF.